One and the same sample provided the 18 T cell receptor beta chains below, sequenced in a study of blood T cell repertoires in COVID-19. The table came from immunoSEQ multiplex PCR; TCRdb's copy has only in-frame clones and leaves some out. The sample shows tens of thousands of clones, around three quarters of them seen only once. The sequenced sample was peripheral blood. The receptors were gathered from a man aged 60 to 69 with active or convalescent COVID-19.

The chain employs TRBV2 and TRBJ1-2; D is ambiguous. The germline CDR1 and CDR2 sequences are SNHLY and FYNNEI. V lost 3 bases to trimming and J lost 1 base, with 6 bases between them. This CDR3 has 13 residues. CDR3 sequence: CASSDEVNYGYTF. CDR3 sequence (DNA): TGTGCCAGCAGTGATGAGGTTAACTATGGCTACACCTTC.

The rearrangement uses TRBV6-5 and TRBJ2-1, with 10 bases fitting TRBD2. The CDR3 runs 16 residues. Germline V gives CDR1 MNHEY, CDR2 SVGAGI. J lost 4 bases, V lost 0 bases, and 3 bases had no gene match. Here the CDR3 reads CASSYSGLASYNEQFF. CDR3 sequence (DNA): TGTGCCAGCAGTTACTCGGGACTAGCGAGTTACAATGAGCAGTTCTTC.

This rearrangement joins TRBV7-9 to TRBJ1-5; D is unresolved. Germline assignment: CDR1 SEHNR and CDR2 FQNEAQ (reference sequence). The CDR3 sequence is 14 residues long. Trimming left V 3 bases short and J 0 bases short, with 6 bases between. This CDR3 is CASSLSNSNQPQHF. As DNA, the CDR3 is TGTGCCAGCAGCTTGTCAAATAGCAATCAGCCCCAGCATTTT.

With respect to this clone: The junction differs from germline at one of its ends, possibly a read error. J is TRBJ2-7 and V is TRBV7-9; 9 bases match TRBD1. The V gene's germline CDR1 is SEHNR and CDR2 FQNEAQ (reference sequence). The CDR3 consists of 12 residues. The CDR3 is CASSLGQGWMDF. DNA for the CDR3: TGTGCCAGCAGCTTGGGACAGGGTTGGATGGACTTC.

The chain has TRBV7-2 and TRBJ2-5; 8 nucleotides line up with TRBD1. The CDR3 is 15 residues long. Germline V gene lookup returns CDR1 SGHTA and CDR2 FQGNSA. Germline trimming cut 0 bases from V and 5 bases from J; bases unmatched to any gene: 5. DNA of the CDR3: TGTGCCAGCAGCTTAGCGACAGGGGTGGCGGAGACCCAGTACTTC. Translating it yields CASSLATGVAETQYF.

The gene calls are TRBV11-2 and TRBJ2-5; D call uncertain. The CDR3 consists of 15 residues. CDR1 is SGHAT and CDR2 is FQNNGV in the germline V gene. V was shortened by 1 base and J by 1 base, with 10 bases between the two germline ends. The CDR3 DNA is TGTGCCAGCAGCTTAGGTCCAGATCCCCAAGAGACCCAGTACTTC. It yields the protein CASSLGPDPQETQYF.

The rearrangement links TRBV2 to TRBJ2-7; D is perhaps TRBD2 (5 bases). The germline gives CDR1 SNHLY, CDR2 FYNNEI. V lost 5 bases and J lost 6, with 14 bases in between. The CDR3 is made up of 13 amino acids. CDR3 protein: CASSRTGSGEQYF. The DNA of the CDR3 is TGTGCCAGCAGTAGGACTGGATCGGGCGAGCAGTACTTC.

CDR3 coding DNA: TGTGCCAGCAGCTTGGGACTAGCGGCTAAAGAGACCCAGTACTTC. Protein sequence: CASSLGLAAKETQYF. The rearrangement uses TRBV5-6 and TRBJ2-5; the match to TRBD2 covers 9 bases. The junction had 3 bases not matched to a gene; V was cut back by 0 bases and J by 3 bases. Per germline, CDR1 SGHDT and CDR2 YYEEEE. This CDR3 has 15 residues. The full variable domain, in which reference TRBV5-6 and TRBJ2-5 provide the parts outside the CDR3, is DAGVTQSPTHLIKTRGQQVTLRCSPKSGHDTVSWYQQALGQGPQFIFQYYEEEERQRGNFPDRFSGHQFPNYSSELNVNALLLGDSALYLCASSLGLAAKETQYFGPGTRLLVL.

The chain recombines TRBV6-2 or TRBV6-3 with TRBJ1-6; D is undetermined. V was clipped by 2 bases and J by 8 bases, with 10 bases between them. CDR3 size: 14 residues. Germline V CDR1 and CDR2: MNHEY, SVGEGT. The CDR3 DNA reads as TGTGCCAGCAGTTACGTGTTCGCGGATTCACCCCTCCACTTT. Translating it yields CASSYVFADSPLHF.

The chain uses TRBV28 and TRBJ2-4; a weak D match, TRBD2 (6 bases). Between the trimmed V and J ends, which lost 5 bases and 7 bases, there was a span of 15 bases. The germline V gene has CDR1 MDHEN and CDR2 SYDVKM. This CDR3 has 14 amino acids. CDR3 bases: TGTGCCAGCAGTCCGGGGGTTAGCAATAACATTCAGTACTTC. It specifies CASSPGVSNNIQYF.

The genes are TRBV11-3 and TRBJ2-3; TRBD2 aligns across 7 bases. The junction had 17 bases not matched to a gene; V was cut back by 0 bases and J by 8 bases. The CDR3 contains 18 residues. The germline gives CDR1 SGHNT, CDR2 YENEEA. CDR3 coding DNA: TGTGCCAGCAGCTTAGATCTAAGTAGCGGGTTGGTTGTGGGTACGCAGTATTTT. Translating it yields CASSLDLSSGLVVGTQYF.

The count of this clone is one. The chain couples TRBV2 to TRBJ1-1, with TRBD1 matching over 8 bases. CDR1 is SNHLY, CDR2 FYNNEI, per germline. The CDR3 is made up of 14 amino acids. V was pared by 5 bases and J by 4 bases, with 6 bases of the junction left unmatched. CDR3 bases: TGTGCCAGCAGTCTCAGGGGGCGTGGCACTGAAGCTTTCTTT. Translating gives CASSLRGRGTEAFF.

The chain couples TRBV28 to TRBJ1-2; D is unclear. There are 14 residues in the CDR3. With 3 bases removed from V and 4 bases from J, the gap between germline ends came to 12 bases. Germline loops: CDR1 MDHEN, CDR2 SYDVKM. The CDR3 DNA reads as TGTGCCAGCAGTTTCCCAACGGAGGTCTATGGCTACACCTTC. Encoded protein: CASSFPTEVYGYTF.

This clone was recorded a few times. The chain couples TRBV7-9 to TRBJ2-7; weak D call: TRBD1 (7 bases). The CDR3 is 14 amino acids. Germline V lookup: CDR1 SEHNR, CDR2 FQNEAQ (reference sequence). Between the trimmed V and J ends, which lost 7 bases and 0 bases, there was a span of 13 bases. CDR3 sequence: CASNSGGSSYEQYF. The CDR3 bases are TGTGCCAGCAATTCAGGGGGGAGCTCCTACGAGCAGTACTTC.

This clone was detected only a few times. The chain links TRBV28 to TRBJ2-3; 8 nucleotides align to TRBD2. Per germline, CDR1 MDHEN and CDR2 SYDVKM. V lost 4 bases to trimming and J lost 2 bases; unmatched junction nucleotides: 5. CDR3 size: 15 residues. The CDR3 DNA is TGTGCCAGCAGTTACCTAGCGGGTAACACAGATACGCAGTATTTT. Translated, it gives CASSYLAGNTDTQYF.

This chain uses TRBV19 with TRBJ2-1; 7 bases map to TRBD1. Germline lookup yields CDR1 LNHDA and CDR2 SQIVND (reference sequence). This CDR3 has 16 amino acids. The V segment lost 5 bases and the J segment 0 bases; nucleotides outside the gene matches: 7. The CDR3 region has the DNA TGTGCCAGTAGTTTCGAGACAGGGAGCTCCTACAATGAGCAGTTCTTC. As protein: CASSFETGSSYNEQFF.

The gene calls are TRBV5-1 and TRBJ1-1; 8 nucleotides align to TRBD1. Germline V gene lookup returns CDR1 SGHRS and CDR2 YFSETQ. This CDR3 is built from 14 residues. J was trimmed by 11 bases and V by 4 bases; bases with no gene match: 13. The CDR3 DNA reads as TGCGCCAGCAGCCAAGGACAGGGAGGAACTAGGGCTTTCTTT. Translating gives CASSQGQGGTRAFF.

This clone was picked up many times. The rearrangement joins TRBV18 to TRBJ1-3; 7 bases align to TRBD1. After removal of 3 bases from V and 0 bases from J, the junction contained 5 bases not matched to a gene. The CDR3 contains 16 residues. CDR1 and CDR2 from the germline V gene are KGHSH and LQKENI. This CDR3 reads CASSPRQGVSGNTIYF. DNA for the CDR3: TGTGCCAGCTCACCTCGACAGGGAGTCTCTGGAAACACCATATATTTT.